This TCR beta chain was identified in a study of blood T cell repertoires in COVID-19. Study context: The cDNA or gDNA used as material had been derived from T cells, B-cell-depleted T cells, or PBMCs.

Original data processing: Quantification of nucleated cells was approximated via reference gene primer amplification. Method: immunoSEQ multiplex PCR; TCRdb's copy keeps in-frame clones and lacks some. V, J and clone size are those of that table, while D and trimming were read from the DNA. Among around 70,000 clones listed, 70% to 80% were seen once. Between the trimmed V and J ends, which lost 2 bases and 0 bases, there was a span of 3 bases. Germline CDR1 is SGHAT and CDR2 is FQNNGV. This CDR3 is built from 13 residues. This chain uses TRBV11-2 with TRBJ2-3, with unresolved D. The source of this sequence is a man aged 60 to 75 with active or convalescent COVID-19. Sequencing was carried out using peripheral blood. The CDR3 protein is CASSLSSTDTQYF. In nucleotides, the CDR3 is TGTGCCAGCAGCTTATCTAGCACAGATACGCAGTATTTT.